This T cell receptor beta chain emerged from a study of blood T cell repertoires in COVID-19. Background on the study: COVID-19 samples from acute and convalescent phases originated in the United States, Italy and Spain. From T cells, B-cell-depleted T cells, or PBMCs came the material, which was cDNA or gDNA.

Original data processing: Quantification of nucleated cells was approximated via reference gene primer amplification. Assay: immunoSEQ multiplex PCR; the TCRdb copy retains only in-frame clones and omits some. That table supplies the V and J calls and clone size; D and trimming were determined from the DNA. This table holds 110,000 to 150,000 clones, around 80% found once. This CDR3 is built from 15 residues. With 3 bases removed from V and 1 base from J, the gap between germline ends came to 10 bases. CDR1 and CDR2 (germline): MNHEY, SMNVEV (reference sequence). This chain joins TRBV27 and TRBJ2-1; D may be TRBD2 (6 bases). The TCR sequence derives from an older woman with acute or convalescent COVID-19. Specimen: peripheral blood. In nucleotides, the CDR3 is TGTGCCAGCAGTTTGGGACTGGGATCCTACAATGAGCAGTTCTTC. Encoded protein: CASSLGLGSYNEQFF.